This T cell receptor (beta chain) was captured in a study of blood T cell repertoires in COVID-19. About the study: There were acute and convalescent COVID-19 samples, and they came from the United States, Italy and Spain. PBMCs, B-cell-depleted T cells, or T cells provided the cDNA or gDNA that made up the material.

In the authors' methods: Counts of nucleated cells, estimated from reference gene primer amplification, were obtained. The repertoire was sequenced with immunoSEQ multiplex PCR; TCRdb's copy has only in-frame clones and lacks some. From that table come the V and J calls and clone size; the DNA was used to work out D and trimming. The table includes about 200,000 clones, less than 90% detected once. The CDR3 runs to 15 residues. The germline CDR1 and CDR2 sequences are SNHLY and FYNNEI. The germline V and J ends were trimmed by 0 bases and 7 bases, with 12 bases remaining between them. The specimen sequenced was peripheral blood. The chain is built from TRBV2 and TRBJ1-4; the D gene is possibly TRBD1 (6 bases). The clonotype originates from a woman in her 70s with acute or convalescent COVID-19. CDR3: CASSEAPGAGEKLFF. CDR3 DNA sequence: TGTGCCAGCAGTGAAGCTCCAGGGGCGGGTGAAAAACTGTTTTTT.